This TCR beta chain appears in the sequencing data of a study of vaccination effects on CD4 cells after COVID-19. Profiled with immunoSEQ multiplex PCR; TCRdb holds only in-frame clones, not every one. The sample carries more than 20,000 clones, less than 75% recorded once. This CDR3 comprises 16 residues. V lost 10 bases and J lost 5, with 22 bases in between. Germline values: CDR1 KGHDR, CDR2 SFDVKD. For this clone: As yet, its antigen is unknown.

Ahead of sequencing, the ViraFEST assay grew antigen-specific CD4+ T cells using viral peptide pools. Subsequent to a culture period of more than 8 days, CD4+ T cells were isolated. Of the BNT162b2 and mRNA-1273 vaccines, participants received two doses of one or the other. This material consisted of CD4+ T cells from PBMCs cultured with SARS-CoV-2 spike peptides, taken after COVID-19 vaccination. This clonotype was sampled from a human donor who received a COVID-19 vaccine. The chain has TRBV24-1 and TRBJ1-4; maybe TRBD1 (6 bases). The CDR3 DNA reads TGTGCCACTAAAGAGAATGTGGTACAGGGAAATGAAAAACTGTTTTTT. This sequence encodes CATKENVVQGNEKLFF.